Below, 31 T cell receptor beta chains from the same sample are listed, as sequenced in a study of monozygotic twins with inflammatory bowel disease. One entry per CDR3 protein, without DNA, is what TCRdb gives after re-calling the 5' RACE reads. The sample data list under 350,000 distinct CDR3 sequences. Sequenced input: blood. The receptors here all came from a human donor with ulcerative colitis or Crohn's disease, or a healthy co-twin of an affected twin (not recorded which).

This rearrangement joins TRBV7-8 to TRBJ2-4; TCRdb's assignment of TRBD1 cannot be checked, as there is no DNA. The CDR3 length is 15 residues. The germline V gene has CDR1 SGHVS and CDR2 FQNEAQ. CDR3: CASSLAQGRQGIQYF.

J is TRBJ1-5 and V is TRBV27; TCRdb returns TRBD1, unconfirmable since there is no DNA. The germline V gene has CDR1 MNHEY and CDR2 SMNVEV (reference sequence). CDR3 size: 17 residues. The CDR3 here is CASSLYWTGVSNQPQHF.

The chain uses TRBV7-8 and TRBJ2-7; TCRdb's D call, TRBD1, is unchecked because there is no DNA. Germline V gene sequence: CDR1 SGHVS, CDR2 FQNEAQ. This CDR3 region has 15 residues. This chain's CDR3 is CASKGQGVGAYEQYF. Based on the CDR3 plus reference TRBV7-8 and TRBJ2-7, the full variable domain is GAGVSQSPRYKVAKRGQDVALRCDPISGHVSLFWYQQALGQGPEFLTYFQNEAQLDKSGLPSDRFFAERPEGSVSTLKIQRTQQEDSAVYLCASKGQGVGAYEQYFGPGTRLTVT.

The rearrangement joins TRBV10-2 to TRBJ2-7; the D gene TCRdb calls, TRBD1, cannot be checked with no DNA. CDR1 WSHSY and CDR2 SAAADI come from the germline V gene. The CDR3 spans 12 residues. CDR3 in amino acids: CASRDRGYEQYF.

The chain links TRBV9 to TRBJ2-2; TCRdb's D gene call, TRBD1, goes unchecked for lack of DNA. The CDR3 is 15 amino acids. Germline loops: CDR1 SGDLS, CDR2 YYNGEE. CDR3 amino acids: CASSVFPENTGELFF.

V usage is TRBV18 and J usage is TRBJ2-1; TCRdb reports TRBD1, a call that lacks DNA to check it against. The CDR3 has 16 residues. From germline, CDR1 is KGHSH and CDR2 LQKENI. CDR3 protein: CASSPAGGRSYNEQFF. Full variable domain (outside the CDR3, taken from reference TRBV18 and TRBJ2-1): NAGVMQNPRHLVRRRGQEARLRCSPMKGHSHVYWYRQLPEEGLKFMVYLQKENIIDESGMPKERFSAEFPKEGPSILRIQQVVRGDSAAYFCASSPAGGRSYNEQFFGPGTRLTVL.

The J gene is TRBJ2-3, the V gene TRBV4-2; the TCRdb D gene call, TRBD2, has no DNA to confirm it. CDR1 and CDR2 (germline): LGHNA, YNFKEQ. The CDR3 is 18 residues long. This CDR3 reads CASSQEVFRGTSTDTQYF.

The CDR3 loop is CASRNRAELAGGLRGQETQYF. The rearrangement joins TRBV5-6 to TRBJ2-5; TCRdb designates TRBD2, a call that cannot be tested without DNA. The CDR3 consists of 21 residues. Looked up from germline, CDR1 is SGHDT and CDR2 is YYEEEE.

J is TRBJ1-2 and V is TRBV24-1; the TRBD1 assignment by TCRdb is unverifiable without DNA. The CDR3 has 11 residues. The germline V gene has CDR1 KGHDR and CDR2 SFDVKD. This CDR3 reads CATSAGGGYTF.

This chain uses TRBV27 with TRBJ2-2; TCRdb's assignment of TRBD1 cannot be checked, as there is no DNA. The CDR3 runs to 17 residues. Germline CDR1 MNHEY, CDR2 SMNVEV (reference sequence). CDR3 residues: CASSLWVTGGRIGELFF.

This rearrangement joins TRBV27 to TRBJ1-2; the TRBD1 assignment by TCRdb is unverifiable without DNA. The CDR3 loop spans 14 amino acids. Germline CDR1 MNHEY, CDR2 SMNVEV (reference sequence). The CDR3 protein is CASSLSKTGQGPTF.

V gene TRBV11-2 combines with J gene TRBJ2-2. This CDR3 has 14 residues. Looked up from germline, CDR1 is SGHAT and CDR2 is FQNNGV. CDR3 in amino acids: CASSYPSRTGELFF.

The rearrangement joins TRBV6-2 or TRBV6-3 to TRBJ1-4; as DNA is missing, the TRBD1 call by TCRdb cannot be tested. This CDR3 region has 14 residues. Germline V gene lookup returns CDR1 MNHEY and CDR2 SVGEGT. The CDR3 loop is CASSKTGDEGKLFF.

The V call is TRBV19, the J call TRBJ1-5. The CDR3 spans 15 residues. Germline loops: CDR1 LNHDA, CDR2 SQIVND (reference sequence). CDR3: CASSIRGVGNQPQQF.

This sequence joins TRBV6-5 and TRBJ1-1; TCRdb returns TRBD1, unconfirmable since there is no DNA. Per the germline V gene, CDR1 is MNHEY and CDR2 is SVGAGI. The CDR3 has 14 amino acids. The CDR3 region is CASSYSIGAGRAFF.

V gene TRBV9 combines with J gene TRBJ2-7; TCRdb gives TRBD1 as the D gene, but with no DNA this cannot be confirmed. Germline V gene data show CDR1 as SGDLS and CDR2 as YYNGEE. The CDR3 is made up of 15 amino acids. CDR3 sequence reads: CASSVGGGPTYEQYF.

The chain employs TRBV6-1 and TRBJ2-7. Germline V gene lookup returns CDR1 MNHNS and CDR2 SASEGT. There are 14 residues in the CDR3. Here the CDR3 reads CASTLDRRVFEQYF.

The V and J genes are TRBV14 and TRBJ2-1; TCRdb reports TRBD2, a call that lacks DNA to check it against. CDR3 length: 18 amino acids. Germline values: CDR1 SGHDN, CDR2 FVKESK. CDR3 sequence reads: CASSQRTSSTSSYNEQFF.

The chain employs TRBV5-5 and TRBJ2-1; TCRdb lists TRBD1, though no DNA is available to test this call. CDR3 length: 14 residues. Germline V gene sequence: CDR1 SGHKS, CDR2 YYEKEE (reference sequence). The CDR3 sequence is CASSFWGTGNEQFF.

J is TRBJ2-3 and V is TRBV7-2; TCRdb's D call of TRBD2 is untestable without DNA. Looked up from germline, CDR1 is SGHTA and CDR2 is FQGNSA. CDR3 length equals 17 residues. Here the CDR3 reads CASSRRTSGSPTDTQYF.

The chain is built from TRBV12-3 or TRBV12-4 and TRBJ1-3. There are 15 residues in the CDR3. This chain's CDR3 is CASSLFRSSGNTIYF.

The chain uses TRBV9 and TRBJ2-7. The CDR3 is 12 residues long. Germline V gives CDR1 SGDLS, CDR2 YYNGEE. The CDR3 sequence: CASSVVENEQYF. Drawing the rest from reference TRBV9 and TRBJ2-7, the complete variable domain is DSGVTQTPKHLITATGQRVTLRCSPRSGDLSVYWYQQSLDQGLQFLIQYYNGEERAKGNILERFSAQQFPDLHSELNLSSLELGDSALYFCASSVVENEQYFGPGTRLTVT.

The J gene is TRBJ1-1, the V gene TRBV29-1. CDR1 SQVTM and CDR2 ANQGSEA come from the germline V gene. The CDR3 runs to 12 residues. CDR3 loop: CSARSGVLEAFF.

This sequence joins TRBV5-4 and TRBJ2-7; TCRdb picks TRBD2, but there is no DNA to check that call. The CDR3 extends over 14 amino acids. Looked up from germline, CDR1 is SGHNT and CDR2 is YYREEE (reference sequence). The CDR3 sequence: CASSNSGSSYEQYF.

CDR3 region: CASSLSYLAGDTGELFF. The V and J genes are TRBV7-3 and TRBJ2-2; TCRdb calls TRBD2, which cannot be checked without DNA. CDR3 length: 17 residues. Germline V gene sequence: CDR1 SGHTA, CDR2 FQGTGA.

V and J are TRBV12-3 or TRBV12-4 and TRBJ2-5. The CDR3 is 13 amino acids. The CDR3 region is CASSSGIRETQYF.

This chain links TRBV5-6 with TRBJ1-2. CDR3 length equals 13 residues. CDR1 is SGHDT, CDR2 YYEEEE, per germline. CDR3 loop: CASSFRQIYGYTF.

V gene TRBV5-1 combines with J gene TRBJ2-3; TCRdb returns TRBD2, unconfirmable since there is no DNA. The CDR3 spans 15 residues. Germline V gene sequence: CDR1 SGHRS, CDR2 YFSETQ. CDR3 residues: CASSLGATSTDTQYF.

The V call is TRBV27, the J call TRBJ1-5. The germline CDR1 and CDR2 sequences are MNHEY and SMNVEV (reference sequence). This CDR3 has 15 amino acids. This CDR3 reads CASSLFSDSNQPQHF.

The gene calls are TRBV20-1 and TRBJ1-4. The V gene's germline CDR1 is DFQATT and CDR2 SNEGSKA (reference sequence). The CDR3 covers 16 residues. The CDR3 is CSARDLGEAPNEKLFF.

CDR3 residues: CASRDRLNTEAFF. V is TRBV5-6 and J is TRBJ1-1; lacking DNA, the TRBD1 call made by TCRdb goes unchecked. Germline V gene lookup returns CDR1 SGHDT and CDR2 YYEEEE. This CDR3 region has 13 residues. Together with reference TRBV5-6 and TRBJ1-1, the CDR3 gives the full variable domain: DAGVTQSPTHLIKTRGQQVTLRCSPKSGHDTVSWYQQALGQGPQFIFQYYEEEERQRGNFPDRFSGHQFPNYSSELNVNALLLGDSALYLCASRDRLNTEAFFGQGTRLTVV.